One T cell receptor beta chain is described in this entry. As to time point: baseline pretreatment blood. Treatment defined: 15 Gy SBRT to primary tumor, nephrectomy 4 weeks later. After SBRT, blood was collected at 2 and 4 weeks, plus baseline. Method: immunoSEQ multiplex PCR; TCRdb's copy keeps in-frame clones and lacks some. The profile shows approximately 140,000 clones, 88% of them singletons. These data are taken from a study of radiation and T cells in renal cell carcinoma. In the study overall: Nephrectomy followed 15 Gy stereotactic body radiation by 4 weeks.

This TCR derives from a woman in her 70s with renal cell carcinoma. The specimen was blood, collected from a patient whose treatment included radiotherapy and nephrectomy.

This CDR3 is CASSPGTGGTYGYTF. In DNA, the CDR3 is TGTGCCAGCAGCCCCGGGACAGGGGGGACTTATGGCTACACCTTC. The J gene is TRBJ1-2, the V gene TRBV6-5, with TRBD1 matching over 11 bases. V lost 6 bases and J lost 5; bases outside the gene matches: 8. The CDR3 is made up of 15 amino acids. Germline V CDR1 and CDR2: MNHEY, SVGAGI.